This TCR beta chain was sequenced during a study of T cells in Graves' hyperthyroidism and ophthalmopathy. Whole-study context: At the time of initial diagnosis and before any treatment, peripheral blood was collected.

A remark on this clonotype: What it binds is unknown.

CDR3 length: 16 amino acids. Germline CDR1 reads SEHNR; CDR2 reads FQNEAQ (reference sequence). V trimming: 0 bases; J trimming: 3 bases; junction bases outside the gene matches: 6. Stability of Graves' hyperthyroidism was defined as absent ophthalmopathy progression within 18 months. Diagnostic assessment was based on clinical symptoms, serum thyroxine and TRAb, thyroid ultrasound and orbital computed tomography. Amplification yielded TCR beta CDR3 regions, with RNA transcripts as the source. In the first-round RT-PCR of the TCR CDR3, the HTBI primer set was used. One entry per CDR3 protein results from TCRdb running MiXCR on the multiplex PCR reads. The data show around 300,000 distinct CDR3 sequences, approximately 13% seen once. Study-wide results and limits: The majority of expanded thyroid clonotypes above 0.001 also appeared in blood.

Sequencing used blood. The V gene is TRBV7-9, the J gene TRBJ2-7; TRBD1 agrees at 9 bases. This clonotype originated in a woman aged 30 to 39 with Graves' hyperthyroidism. The CDR3 DNA is TGTGCCAGCAGCTTAGCAACGACAGGGGGATACTACGAGCAGTACTTC. As protein: CASSLATTGGYYEQYF.